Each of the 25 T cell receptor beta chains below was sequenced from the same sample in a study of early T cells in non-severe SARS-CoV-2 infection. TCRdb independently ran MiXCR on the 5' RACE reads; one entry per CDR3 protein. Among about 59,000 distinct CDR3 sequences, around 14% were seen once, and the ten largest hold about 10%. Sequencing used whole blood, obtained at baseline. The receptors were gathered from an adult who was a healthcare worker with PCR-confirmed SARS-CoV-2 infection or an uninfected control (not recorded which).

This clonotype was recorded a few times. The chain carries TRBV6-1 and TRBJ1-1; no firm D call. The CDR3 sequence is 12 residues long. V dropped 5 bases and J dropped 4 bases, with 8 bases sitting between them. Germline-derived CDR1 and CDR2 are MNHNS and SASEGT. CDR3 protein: CASSRTSTEAFF. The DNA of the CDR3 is TGTGCCAGCAGTAGGACGAGCACTGAAGCTTTCTTT.

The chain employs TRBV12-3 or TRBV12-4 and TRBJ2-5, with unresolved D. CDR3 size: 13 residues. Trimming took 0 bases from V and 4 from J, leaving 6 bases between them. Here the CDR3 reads CASSLATTETQYF. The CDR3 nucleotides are TGTGCCAGCAGTTTAGCTACGACAGAGACCCAGTACTTC.

CDR3 in amino acids: CASSSPGQGAYGYTF. The CDR3 DNA sequence: TGTGCCAGCAGTTCCCCGGGACAGGGGGCCTATGGCTACACCTTC. The chain couples TRBV27 to TRBJ1-2, with TRBD1 identical over 12 bases. The ends lost 4 bases at V and 4 bases at J; junction bases unmatched: 4. CDR1 and CDR2 from the germline V gene are MNHEY and SMNVEV (reference sequence). The CDR3 contains 15 residues.

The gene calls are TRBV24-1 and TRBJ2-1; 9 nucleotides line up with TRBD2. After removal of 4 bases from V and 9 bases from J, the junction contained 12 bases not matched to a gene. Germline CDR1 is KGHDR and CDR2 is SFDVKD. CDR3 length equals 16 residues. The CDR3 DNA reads TGTGCCACCAGTGACCAGACTGGCGGGGGGGACCGTGAGCAGTTCTTC. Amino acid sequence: CATSDQTGGGDREQFF.

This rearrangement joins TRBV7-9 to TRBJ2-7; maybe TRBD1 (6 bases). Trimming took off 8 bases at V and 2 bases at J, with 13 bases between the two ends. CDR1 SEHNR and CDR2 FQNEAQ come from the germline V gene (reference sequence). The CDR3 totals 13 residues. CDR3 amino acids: CASAERTAYEQYF. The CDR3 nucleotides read TGTGCCAGCGCGGAACGGACAGCCTACGAGCAGTACTTC. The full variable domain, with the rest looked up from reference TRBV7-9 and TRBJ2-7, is DTGVSQNPRHKITKRGQNVTFRCDPISEHNRLYWYRQTLGQGPEFLTYFQNEAQLEKSRLLSDRFSAERPKGSFSTLEIQRTEQGDSAMYLCASAERTAYEQYFGPGTRLTVT.

CDR3 region: CASSTGTRPTDTQYF. For the CDR3, the DNA is TGTGCCAGTAGTACCGGGACAAGGCCCACAGATACGCAGTATTTT. V gene TRBV19 combines with J gene TRBJ2-3; perhaps TRBD1 as D (6 bases). The CDR3 has 15 amino acids. CDR1 and CDR2 (germline): LNHDA, SQIVND (reference sequence). Trimming took 4 bases from V and 2 from J, leaving 13 bases between them.

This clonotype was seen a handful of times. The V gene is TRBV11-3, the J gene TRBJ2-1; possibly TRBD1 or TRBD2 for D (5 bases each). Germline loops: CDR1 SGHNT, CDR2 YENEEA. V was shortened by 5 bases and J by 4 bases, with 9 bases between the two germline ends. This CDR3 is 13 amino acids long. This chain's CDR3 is CASSPGRYNEQFF. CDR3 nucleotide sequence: TGTGCCAGCAGCCCGGGACGGTACAATGAGCAGTTCTTC.

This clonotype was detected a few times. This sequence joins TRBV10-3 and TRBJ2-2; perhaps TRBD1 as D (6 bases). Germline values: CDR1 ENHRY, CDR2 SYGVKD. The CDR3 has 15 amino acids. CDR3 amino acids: CGSSDDRMLTGELFF. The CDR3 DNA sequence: TGTGGCTCATCGGACGACAGGATGCTCACCGGGGAGCTGTTTTTT.

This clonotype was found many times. The CDR3 loop reads CASSQEIGSDYTDTQYF. In DNA form, the CDR3 reads TGCGCCAGCAGCCAAGAAATTGGGAGCGATTACACAGATACGCAGTATTTT. V gene TRBV4-3 combines with J gene TRBJ2-3, with D maybe TRBD2 (5 bases). This CDR3 is built from 17 residues. Per germline, CDR1 LGHNA and CDR2 YSLEER. Trimming took off 0 bases at V and 2 bases at J, with 15 bases between the two ends.

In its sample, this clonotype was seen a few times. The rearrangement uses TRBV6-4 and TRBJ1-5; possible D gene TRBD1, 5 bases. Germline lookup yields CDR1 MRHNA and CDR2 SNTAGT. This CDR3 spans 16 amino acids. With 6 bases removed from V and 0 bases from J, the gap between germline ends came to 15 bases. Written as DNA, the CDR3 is TGTGCCAGCAGCCGGGACGGCGGATATAGCAATCAGCCCCAGCATTTT. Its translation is CASSRDGGYSNQPQHF.

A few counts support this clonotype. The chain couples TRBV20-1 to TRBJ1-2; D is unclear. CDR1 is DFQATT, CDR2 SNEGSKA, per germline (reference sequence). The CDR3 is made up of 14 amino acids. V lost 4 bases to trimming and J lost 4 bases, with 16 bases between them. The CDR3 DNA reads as TGCAGTGCTACCTTAAGTGACCCGCGCTATGGCTACACCTTC. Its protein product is CSATLSDPRYGYTF.

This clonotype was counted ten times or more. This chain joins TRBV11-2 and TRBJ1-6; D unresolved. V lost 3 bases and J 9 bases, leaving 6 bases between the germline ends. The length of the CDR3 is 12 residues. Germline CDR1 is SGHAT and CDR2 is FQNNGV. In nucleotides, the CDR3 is TGTGCCAGCAGCTTGGTTTCTTCACCCCTCCACTTT. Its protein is CASSLVSSPLHF. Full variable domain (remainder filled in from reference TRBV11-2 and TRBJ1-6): EAGVAQSPRYKIIEKRQSVAFWCNPISGHATLYWYQQILGQGPKLLIQFQNNGVVDDSQLPKDRFSAERLKGVDSTLKIQPAKLEDSAVYLCASSLVSSPLHFGNGTRLTVT.

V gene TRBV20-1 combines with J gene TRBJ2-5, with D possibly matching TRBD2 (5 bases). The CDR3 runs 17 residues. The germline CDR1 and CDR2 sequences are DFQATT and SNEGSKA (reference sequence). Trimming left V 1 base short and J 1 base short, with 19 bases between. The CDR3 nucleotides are TGCAGTGCTAGAGCCGAGGTGCTAGCTGTATCCCAAGAGACCCAGTACTTC. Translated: CSARAEVLAVSQETQYF.

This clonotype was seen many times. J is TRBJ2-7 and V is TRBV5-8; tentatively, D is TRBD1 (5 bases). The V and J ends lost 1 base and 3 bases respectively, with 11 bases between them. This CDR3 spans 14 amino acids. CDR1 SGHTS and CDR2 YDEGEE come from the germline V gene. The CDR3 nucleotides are TGTGCCAGCAGCTTGCGGCGACAGAACTACGAGCAGTACTTC. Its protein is CASSLRRQNYEQYF.

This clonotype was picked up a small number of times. In DNA, the CDR3 is TGTGCCAGCAGTTACACGGGGGCTCGGGAGACCCAGTACTTC. Its protein product is CASSYTGARETQYF. The chain recombines TRBV6-2 or TRBV6-3 with TRBJ2-5, with D possibly called TRBD1 or TRBD2 (6 bases each). V was shortened by 2 bases and J by 5 bases, with 12 bases between the two germline ends. The CDR3 covers 14 residues. Germline CDR1 reads MNHEY; CDR2 reads SVGEGT.

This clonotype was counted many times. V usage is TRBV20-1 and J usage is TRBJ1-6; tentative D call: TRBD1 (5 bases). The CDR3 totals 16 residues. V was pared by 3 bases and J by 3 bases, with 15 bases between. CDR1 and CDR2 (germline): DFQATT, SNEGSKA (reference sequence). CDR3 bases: TGCAGTGCTAGTCCCCCGCCGGGGGTCTATAATTCACCCCTCCACTTT. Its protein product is CSASPPPGVYNSPLHF.

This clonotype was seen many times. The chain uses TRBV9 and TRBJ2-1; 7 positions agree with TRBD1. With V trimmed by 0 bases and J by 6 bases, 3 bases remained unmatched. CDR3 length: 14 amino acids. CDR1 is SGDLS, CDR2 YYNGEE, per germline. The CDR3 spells CASSVGDRVNEQFF. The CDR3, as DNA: TGTGCCAGCAGCGTAGGAGACAGGGTCAATGAGCAGTTCTTC.

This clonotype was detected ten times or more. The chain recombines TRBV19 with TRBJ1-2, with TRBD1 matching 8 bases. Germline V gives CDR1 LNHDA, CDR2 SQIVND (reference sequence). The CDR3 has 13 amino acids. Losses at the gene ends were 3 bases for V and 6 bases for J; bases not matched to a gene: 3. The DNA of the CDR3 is TGTGCCAGTAGTATGGGACAGGCGGATGGCTACACCTTC. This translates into CASSMGQADGYTF.

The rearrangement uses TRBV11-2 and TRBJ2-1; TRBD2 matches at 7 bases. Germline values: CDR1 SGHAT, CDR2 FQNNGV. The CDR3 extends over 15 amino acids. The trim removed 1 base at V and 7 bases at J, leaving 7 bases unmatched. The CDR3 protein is CASSLGTSWGNEQFF. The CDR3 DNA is TGTGCCAGCAGCTTAGGGACTAGTTGGGGAAATGAGCAGTTCTTC.

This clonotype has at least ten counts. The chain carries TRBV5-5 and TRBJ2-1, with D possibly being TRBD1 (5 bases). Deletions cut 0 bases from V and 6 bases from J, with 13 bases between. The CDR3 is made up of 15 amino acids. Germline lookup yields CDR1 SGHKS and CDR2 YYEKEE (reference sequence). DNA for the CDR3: TGTGCCAGCAGCTTGGAGCAGGGTGTTCTCAATGAGCAGTTCTTC. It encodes CASSLEQGVLNEQFF. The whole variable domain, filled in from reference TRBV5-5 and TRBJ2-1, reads DAGVTQSPTHLIKTRGQQVTLRCSPISGHKSVSWYQQVLGQGPQFIFQYYEKEERGRGNFPDRFSARQFPNYSSELNVNALLLGDSALYLCASSLEQGVLNEQFFGPGTRLTVL.

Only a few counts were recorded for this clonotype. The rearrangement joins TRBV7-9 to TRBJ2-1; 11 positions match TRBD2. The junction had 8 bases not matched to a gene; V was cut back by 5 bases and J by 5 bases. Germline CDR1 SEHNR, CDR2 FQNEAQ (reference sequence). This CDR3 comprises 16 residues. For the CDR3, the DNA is TGTGCCAGCAGCCCGAGGACTAGCGGGTCACACAATGAGCAGTTCTTC. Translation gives CASSPRTSGSHNEQFF.

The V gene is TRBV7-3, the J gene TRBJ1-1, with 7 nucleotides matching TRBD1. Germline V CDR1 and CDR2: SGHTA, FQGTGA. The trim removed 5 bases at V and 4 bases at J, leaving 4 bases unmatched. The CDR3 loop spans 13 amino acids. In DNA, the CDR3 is TGTGCCAGCAGCGCGACAGGGACCACTGAAGCTTTCTTT. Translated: CASSATGTTEAFF.

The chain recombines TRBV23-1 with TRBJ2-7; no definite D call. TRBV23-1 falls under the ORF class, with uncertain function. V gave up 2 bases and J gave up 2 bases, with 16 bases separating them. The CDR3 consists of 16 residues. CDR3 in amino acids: CASSQPSADCPYEQYF. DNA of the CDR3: TGCGCCAGCAGTCAACCTTCCGCTGACTGTCCCTACGAGCAGTACTTC.

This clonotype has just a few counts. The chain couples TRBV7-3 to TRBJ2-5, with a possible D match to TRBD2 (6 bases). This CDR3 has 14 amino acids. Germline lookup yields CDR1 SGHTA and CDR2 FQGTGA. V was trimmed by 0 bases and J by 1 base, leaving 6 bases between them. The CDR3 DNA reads TGTGCCAGCAGCTTAACTAGCGGCCAAGAGACCCAGTACTTC. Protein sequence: CASSLTSGQETQYF.

DNA for the CDR3: TGTGCCAGCAGCGGTTTCTCCTACGAGCAGTACTTC. As protein: CASSGFSYEQYF. This sequence joins TRBV9 and TRBJ2-7; D is undetermined. This CDR3 is 12 amino acids long. Trimming took off 3 bases at V and 0 bases at J, with 4 bases between the two ends. Germline CDR1 SGDLS, CDR2 YYNGEE.